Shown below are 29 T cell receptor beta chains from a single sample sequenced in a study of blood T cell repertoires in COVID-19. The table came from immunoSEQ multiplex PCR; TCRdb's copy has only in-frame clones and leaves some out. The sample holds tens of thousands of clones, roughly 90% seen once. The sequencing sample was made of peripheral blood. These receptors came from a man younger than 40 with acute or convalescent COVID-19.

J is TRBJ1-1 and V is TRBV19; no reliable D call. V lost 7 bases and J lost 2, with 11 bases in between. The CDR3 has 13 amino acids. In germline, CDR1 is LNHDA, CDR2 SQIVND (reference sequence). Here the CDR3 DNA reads TGTGCCAGTAAATTGATGGGCAACACTGAAGCTTTCTTT. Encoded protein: CASKLMGNTEAFF.

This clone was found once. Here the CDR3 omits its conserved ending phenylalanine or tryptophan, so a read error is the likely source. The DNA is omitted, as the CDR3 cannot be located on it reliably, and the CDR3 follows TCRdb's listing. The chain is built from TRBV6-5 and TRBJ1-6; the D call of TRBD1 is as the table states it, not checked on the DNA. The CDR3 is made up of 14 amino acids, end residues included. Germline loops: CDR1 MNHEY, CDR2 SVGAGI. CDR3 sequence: CASSTYTTGPRLQS.

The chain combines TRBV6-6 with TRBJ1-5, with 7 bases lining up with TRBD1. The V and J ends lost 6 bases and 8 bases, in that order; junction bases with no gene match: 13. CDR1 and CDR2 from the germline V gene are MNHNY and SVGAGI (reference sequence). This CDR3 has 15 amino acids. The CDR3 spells CASRARDSSFEPQHF. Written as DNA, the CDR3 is TGTGCCAGCAGAGCTAGGGACAGTAGCTTCGAGCCCCAGCATTTT.

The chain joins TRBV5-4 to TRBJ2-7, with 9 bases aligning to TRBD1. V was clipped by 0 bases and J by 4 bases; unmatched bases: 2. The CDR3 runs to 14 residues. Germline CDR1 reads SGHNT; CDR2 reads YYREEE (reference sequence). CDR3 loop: CASSLGGTGYEQYF. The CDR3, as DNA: TGTGCCAGCAGCTTGGGGGGGACAGGGTACGAGCAGTACTTC.

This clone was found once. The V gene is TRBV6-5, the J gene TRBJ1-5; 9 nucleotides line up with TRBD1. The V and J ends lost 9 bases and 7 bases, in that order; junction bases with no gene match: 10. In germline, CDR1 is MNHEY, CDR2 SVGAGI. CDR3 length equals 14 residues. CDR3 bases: TGTGCCAGTTTACAGGGGGCAAGGGAACAGCCCCAGCATTTT. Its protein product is CASLQGAREQPQHF.

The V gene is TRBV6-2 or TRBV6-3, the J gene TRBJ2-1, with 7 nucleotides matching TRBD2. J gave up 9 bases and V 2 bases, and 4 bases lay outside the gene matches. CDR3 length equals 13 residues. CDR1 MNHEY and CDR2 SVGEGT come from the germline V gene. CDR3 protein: CASSYPLALEQFF. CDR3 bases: TGTGCCAGCAGTTACCCACTAGCGCTTGAGCAGTTCTTC.

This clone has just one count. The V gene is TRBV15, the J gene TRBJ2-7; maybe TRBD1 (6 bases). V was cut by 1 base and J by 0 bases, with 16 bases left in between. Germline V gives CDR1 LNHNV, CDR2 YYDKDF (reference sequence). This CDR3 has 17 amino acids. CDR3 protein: CATSRATRDTPSYEQYF. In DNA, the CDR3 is TGTGCCACCAGCAGAGCCACGAGGGACACTCCCTCCTACGAGCAGTACTTC.

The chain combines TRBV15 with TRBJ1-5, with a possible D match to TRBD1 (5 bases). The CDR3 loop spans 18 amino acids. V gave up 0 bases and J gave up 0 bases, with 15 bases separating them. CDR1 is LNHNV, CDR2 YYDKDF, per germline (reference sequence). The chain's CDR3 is CATSRDSNTGDSNQPQHF. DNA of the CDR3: TGTGCCACCAGCAGAGATTCGAATACGGGGGATAGCAATCAGCCCCAGCATTTT.

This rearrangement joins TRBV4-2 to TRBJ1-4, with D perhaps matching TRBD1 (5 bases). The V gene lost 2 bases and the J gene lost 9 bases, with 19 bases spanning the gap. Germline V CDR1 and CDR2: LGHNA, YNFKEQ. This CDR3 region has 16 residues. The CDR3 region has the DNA TGTGCCAGCAGCCAATCCTTGGACAATAACCTGAAAAAACTGTTTTTT. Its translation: CASSQSLDNNLKKLFF.

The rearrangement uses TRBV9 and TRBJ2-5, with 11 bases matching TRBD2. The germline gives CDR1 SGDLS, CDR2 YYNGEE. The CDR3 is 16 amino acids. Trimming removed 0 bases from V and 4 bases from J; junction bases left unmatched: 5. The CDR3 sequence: CASSVGDSGGAETQYF. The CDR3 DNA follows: TGTGCCAGCAGCGTAGGGGATAGCGGGGGGGCAGAGACCCAGTACTTC. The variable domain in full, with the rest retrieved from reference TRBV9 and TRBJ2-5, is DSGVTQTPKHLITATGQRVTLRCSPRSGDLSVYWYQQSLDQGLQFLIQYYNGEERAKGNILERFSAQQFPDLHSELNLSSLELGDSALYFCASSVGDSGGAETQYFGPGTRLLVL.

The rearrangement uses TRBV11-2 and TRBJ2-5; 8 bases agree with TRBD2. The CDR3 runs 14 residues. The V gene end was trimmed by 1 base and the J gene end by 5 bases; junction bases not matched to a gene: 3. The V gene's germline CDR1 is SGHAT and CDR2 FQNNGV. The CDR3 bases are TGTGCCAGCAGCTTAGGAGGCGGGGGGGAGACCCAGTACTTC. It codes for CASSLGGGGETQYF. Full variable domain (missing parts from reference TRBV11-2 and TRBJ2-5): EAGVAQSPRYKIIEKRQSVAFWCNPISGHATLYWYQQILGQGPKLLIQFQNNGVVDDSQLPKDRFSAERLKGVDSTLKIQPAKLEDSAVYLCASSLGGGGETQYFGPGTRLLVL.

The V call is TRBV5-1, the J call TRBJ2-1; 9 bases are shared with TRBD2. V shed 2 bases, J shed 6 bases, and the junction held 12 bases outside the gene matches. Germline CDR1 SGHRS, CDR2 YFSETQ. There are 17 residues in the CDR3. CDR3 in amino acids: CASSFFVGGRAGNEQFF. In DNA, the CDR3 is TGCGCCAGCAGCTTTTTTGTGGGCGGGAGGGCCGGCAATGAGCAGTTCTTC.

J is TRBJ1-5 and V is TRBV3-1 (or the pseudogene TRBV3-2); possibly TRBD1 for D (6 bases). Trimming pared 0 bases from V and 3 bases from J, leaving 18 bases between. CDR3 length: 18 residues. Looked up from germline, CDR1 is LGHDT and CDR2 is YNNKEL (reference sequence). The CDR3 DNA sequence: TGTGCCAGCAGCCAAGACCCTCGGACAGCGTCGATCAATCAGCCCCAGCATTTT. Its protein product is CASSQDPRTASINQPQHF.

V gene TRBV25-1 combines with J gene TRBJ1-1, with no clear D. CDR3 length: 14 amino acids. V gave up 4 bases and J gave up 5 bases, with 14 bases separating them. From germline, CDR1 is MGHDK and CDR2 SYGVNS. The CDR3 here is CASSATTGGTEAFF. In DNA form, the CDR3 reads TGTGCCAGCAGTGCCACAACTGGAGGGACTGAAGCTTTCTTT.

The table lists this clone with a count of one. The CDR3 coding sequence is TGTGCCAGCACCCAAAGGAGCTCCTACGAGCAGTACTTC. Its translation: CASTQRSSYEQYF. The chain couples TRBV7-8 to TRBJ2-7; D not certain. The CDR3 is 13 amino acids. V lost 7 bases and J lost 0, with 10 bases in between. In germline, CDR1 is SGHVS, CDR2 FQNEAQ.

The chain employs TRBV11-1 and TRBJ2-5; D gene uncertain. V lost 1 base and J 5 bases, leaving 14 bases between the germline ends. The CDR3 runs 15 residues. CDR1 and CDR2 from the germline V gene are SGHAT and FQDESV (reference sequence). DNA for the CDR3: TGTGCCAGCAGCTTAGAGGTCCTGCGGCCGGAGACCCAGTACTTC. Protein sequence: CASSLEVLRPETQYF.

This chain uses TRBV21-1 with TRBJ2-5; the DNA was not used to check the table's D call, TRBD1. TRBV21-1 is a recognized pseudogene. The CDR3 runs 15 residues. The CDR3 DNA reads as TGTGCCACACCCTGCCGGGAAAGGGGGAGAGAGACCCAGTACTTC. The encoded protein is CATPCRERGRETQYF.

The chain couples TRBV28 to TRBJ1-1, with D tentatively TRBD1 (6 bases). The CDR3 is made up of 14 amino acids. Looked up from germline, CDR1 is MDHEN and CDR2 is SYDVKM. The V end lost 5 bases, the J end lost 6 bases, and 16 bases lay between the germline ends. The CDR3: CASSPLQGLAEAFF. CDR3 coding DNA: TGTGCCAGCAGTCCCCTGCAGGGGCTTGCTGAAGCTTTCTTT.

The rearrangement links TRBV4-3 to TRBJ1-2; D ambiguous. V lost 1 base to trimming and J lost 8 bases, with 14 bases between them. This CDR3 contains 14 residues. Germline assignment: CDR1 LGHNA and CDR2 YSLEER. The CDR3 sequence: CASSQGTAGRGYTF. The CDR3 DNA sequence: TGCGCCAGCAGCCAAGGCACAGCCGGTAGGGGCTACACCTTC.

The CDR3 nucleotides are TGTGCCAGCTCACCAAGCACTCGGGGGACAGGTTCACCCCTCCACTTT. This gives the protein CASSPSTRGTGSPLHF. The rearrangement joins TRBV18 to TRBJ1-6, with 8 bases aligning to TRBD1. Germline V gives CDR1 KGHSH, CDR2 LQKENI. With V trimmed by 2 bases and J by 9 bases, 9 bases remained unmatched. The CDR3 runs 16 residues.

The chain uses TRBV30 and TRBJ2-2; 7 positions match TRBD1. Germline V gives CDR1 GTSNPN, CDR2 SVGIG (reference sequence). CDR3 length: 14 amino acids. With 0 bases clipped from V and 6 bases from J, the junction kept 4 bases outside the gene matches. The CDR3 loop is CAWSVTGVAGELFF. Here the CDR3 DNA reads TGTGCCTGGAGTGTAACAGGGGTTGCCGGGGAGCTGTTTTTT.

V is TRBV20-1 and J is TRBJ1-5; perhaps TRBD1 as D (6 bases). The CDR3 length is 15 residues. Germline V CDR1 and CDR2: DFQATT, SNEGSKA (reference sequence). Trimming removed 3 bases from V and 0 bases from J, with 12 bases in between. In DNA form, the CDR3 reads TGCAGTGCTAGTGGACAGCCGTATAGCAATCAGCCCCAGCATTTT. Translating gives CSASGQPYSNQPQHF.

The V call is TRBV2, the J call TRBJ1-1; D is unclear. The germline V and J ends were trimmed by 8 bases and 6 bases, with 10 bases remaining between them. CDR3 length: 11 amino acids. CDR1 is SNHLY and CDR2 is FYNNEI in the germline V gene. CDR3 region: CASRGRAEAFF. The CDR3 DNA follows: TGTGCCAGCCGGGGTAGGGCTGAAGCTTTCTTT.

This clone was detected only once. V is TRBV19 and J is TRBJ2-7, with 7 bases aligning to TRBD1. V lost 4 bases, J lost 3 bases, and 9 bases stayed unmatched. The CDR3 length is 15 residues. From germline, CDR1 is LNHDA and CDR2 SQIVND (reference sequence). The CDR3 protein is CASSTSGGGIYEQYF. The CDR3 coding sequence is TGTGCCAGTAGTACTTCAGGGGGTGGGATCTACGAGCAGTACTTC.

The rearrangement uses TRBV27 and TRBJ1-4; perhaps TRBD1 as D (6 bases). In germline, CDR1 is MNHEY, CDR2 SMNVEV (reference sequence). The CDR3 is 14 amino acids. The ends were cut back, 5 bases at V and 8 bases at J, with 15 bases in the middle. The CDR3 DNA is TGTGCCAGCAGTCGCACAGGGTTAAACGAAAAACTGTTTTTT. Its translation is CASSRTGLNEKLFF.

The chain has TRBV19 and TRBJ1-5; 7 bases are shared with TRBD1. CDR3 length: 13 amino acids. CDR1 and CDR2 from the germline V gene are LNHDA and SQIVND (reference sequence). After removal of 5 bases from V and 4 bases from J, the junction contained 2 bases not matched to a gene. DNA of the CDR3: TGTGCCAGTAGTGGGGACAGAAATCAGCCCCAGCATTTT. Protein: CASSGDRNQPQHF.

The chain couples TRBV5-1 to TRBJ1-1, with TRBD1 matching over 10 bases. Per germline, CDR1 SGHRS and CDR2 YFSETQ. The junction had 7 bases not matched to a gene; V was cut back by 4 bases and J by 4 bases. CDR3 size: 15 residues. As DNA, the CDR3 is TGCGCCAGCAGCCCGGGACAGGGGAAAGTCACTGAAGCTTTCTTT. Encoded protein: CASSPGQGKVTEAFF.

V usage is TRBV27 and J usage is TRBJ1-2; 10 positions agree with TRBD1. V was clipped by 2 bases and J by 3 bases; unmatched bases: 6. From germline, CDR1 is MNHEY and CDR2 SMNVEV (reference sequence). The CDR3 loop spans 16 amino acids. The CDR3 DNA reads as TGTGCCAGCAGTTTAAGCGCGACAGGGGGCGACTATGGCTACACCTTC. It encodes CASSLSATGGDYGYTF.

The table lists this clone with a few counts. The CDR3 loop is CASSFSGGETQYF. In DNA, the CDR3 is TGCGCCAGCAGCTTCTCAGGGGGAGAGACCCAGTACTTC. The rearrangement joins TRBV5-1 to TRBJ2-5; 7 bases map to TRBD1. Germline-derived CDR1 and CDR2 are SGHRS and YFSETQ. The CDR3 contains 13 residues. V dropped 2 bases and J dropped 4; count of bases not matched to a gene: 2.